Below are 5 T cell receptor beta chains sequenced from a single sample in a study of beta chain features in type 1 diabetes. Reverse transcription of all isolated RNA meant that expressed TCRB transcripts were sequenced. Data came from immunoSEQ multiplex PCR; TCRdb stores just in-frame clones and leaves some out. The sample includes some 410,000 clones, about 15% of them seen just once. The sequenced sample consisted of naive CD4+ T cells from blood. The source of these receptors is a man aged 25-45 years in good health.

The rearrangement joins TRBV9 to TRBJ1-3, with 7 bases lining up with TRBD1. J gave up 2 bases and V 4 bases, and 6 bases lay outside the gene matches. CDR1 SGDLS and CDR2 YYNGEE come from the germline V gene. The CDR3 covers 15 residues. CDR3 nucleotides: TGTGCCAGCAGCATGCAGGGGGAAACTGGAAACACCATATATTTT. It yields the protein CASSMQGETGNTIYF. The full variable domain, rest sourced from reference TRBV9 and TRBJ1-3, is DSGVTQTPKHLITATGQRVTLRCSPRSGDLSVYWYQQSLDQGLQFLIQYYNGEERAKGNILERFSAQQFPDLHSELNLSSLELGDSALYFCASSMQGETGNTIYFGEGSWLTVV.

This clone was counted between two and nine times. CDR3: CASSLLVRGTEAFF. The CDR3, as DNA: TGCGCCAGCAGCTTGTTAGTCAGGGGAACTGAAGCTTTCTTT. J is TRBJ1-1 and V is TRBV5-1, with D possibly being TRBD1 (6 bases). The CDR3 length is 14 residues. The germline V gene encodes CDR1 SGHRS and CDR2 YFSETQ. The ends were cut back, 1 base at V and 5 bases at J, with 12 bases in the middle.

The chain employs TRBV7-8 and TRBJ2-7, with D perhaps given as TRBD1 or TRBD2 (5 bases each). The CDR3 length is 13 residues. V lost 5 bases, J lost 5 bases, and 13 bases lay in between. The germline gives CDR1 SGHVS, CDR2 FQNEAQ. The CDR3 nucleotides read TGTGCCAGCAGCCCCGCCGGGGCCCACGAGCAGTACGTC. It encodes CASSPAGAHEQYV.

There are a few counts of this clone. This chain uses TRBV23-1 with TRBJ1-2, with D perhaps TRBD1 (6 bases). TRBV23-1 has ORF status, its function being uncertain. CDR3 length equals 13 residues. Trimming removed 3 bases from V and 5 bases from J, with 10 bases in between. CDR3: CASSQGAPYGYTF. The CDR3 DNA sequence: TGCGCCAGCAGTCAGGGGGCCCCATATGGCTACACCTTC.

This clone has a handful of counts. The chain combines TRBV25-1 with TRBJ2-7, with 8 bases fitting TRBD2. The CDR3 runs to 17 residues. CDR1 and CDR2 from the germline V gene are MGHDK and SYGVNS. After removal of 4 bases from V and 0 bases from J, the junction contained 11 bases not matched to a gene. This chain's CDR3 is CASSGSRLAGGSYEQYF. CDR3 nucleotides: TGTGCCAGCAGTGGATCGAGGCTGGCGGGGGGCTCCTACGAGCAGTACTTC.